This T cell receptor beta chain was profiled in a study of cytotoxic CD8 clonotypes in ibrutinib-treated CLL. Trimming took 3 bases from V and 4 from J, leaving 15 bases between them. Germline V gene lookup returns CDR1 SGHDT and CDR2 YYEEEE. The CDR3 is made up of 15 amino acids. Sequencing used immunoSEQ multiplex PCR; TCRdb keeps in-frame clones, though not all of them. The table records roughly 250,000 clones, 70% of them present only once. From cryopreserved PBMCs came around 2 micrograms of genomic DNA used for TCR beta libraries. Sequences were derived from PBMCs, sampled after 24 months of ibrutinib treatment. The receptor was isolated from a human donor with chronic lymphocytic leukemia. This sequence joins TRBV5-6 and TRBJ2-3; maybe TRBD2 (6 bases). The CDR3 nucleotides are TGTGCCAGCAGCTCCCGCACGGGAGTCTCAGATACGCAGTATTTT. Translating gives CASSSRTGVSDTQYF.